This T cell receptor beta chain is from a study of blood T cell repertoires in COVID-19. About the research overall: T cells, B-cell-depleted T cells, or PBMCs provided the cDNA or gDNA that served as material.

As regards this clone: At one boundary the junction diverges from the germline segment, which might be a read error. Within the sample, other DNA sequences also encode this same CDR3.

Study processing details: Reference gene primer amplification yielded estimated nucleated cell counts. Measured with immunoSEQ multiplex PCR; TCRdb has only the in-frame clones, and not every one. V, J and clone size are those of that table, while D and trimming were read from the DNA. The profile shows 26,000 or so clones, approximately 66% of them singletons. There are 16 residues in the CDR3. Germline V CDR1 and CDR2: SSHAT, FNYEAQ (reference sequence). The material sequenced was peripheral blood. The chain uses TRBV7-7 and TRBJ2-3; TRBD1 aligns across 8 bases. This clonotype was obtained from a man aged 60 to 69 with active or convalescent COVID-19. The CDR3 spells CASSLGTGGSTDTQYF. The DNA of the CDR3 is TGCGCTAGCAGCTTGGGAACAGGGGGTAGCACAGATACGCAGTATTTT.